This is a list of T cell receptor beta chains from one sample in a study of T cell repertoires in cytomegalovirus infection. TCRdb re-analysed the reads in MiXCR, keeping a single row per CDR3 protein. This sample has around 280,000 distinct CDR3 sequences; about 13% occur once, and the top ten carry about 8.7%. The material sequenced was PBMCs. The receptor set was obtained from a human donor in good health (CMV status not recorded). Some clones in this sample may be carry-over from other donors' samples. Both conserved end residues are part of each CDR3. The order of the fields is J gene, D gene, clone size, V gene, CDR3 protein, CDR3 DNA. A D gene is named only where the DNA matches it firmly. Rows may omit the clone size; those that give it use once, few, many or a size class.

J gene: TRBJ2-1
D gene: -
clone size: few
V gene: TRBV6-2/TRBV6-3
CDR3 protein: CASSYSHPTGIYNEQFF
CDR3 DNA: TGTGCCAGCAGTTACTCGCACCCAACAGGGATCTACAATGAGCAGTTCTTC

J gene: TRBJ2-1
D gene: -
clone size: -
V gene: TRBV6-2/TRBV6-3
CDR3 protein: CASSSRTSYGNEQFF
CDR3 DNA: TGTGCCAGCAGTTCCCGGACCAGCTATGGCAATGAGCAGTTCTTC

J gene: TRBJ2-3
D gene: TRBD2
clone size: many
V gene: TRBV7-8
CDR3 protein: CASSLEGASGYFPSTDTQYF
CDR3 DNA: TGTGCCAGCAGCTTAGAAGGGGCTAGCGGTTATTTCCCTAGCACAGATACGCAGTATTTT

J gene: TRBJ2-7
D gene: -
clone size: -
V gene: TRBV3-1
CDR3 protein: CASSLTTGTRYEQYF
CDR3 DNA: TGTGCCAGCAGCCTTACAACCGGGACTCGCTACGAGCAGTACTTC

J gene: TRBJ1-5
D gene: -
clone size: -
V gene: TRBV19
CDR3 protein: CASRSQPVSNQPQHF
CDR3 DNA: TGTGCCAGTAGAAGCCAACCCGTTAGCAATCAGCCCCAGCATTTT

J gene: TRBJ1-4
D gene: TRBD1
clone size: many
V gene: TRBV7-9
CDR3 protein: CASRSSGGDEKLFF
CDR3 DNA: TGTGCCAGCAGATCATCAGGGGGTGATGAAAAACTGTTTTTT

J gene: TRBJ1-1
D gene: -
clone size: many
V gene: TRBV5-1
CDR3 protein: CASSLVIGGNTEAFF
CDR3 DNA: TGCGCCAGCAGCTTGGTTATCGGAGGGAACACTGAAGCTTTCTTT

J gene: TRBJ1-1
D gene: TRBD1
clone size: few
V gene: TRBV4-1
CDR3 protein: CASSRTTGRGTGTEAFF
CDR3 DNA: TGTGCCAGCAGCCGAACGACAGGGAGGGGGACAGGCACTGAAGCTTTCTTT

J gene: TRBJ2-1
D gene: TRBD2
clone size: few
V gene: TRBV29-1
CDR3 protein: CSLLGTSGYNEQFF
CDR3 DNA: TGCAGCTTACTCGGGACTAGCGGGTACAATGAGCAGTTCTTC

J gene: TRBJ2-7
D gene: -
clone size: -
V gene: TRBV20-1
CDR3 protein: CSAPPPLERASYEQYF
CDR3 DNA: TGCAGTGCTCCACCACCTCTCGAGCGGGCCAGCTACGAGCAGTACTTC

J gene: TRBJ1-1
D gene: TRBD1
clone size: -
V gene: TRBV6-1
CDR3 protein: CASSFLGQGGTEAFF
CDR3 DNA: TGTGCCAGCAGTTTCCTTGGACAGGGAGGGACTGAAGCTTTCTTT

J gene: TRBJ1-1
D gene: TRBD1
clone size: many
V gene: TRBV11-3
CDR3 protein: CASSLGTGESEAFF
CDR3 DNA: TGTGCCAGCAGCTTAGGGACAGGGGAGTCCGAAGCTTTCTTT

J gene: TRBJ2-5
D gene: -
clone size: few
V gene: TRBV20-1
CDR3 protein: CSARDPQGRRQETQYF
CDR3 DNA: TGCAGTGCTAGAGATCCCCAAGGGAGGAGGCAAGAGACCCAGTACTTC

J gene: TRBJ2-1
D gene: TRBD2
clone size: many
V gene: TRBV6-6
CDR3 protein: CASSPPGGSYNEQFF
CDR3 DNA: TGTGCCAGCAGCCCTCCGGGGGGCTCCTACAATGAGCAGTTCTTC

J gene: TRBJ2-2
D gene: -
clone size: -
V gene: TRBV29-1
CDR3 protein: CSVGSRVAGELFF
CDR3 DNA: TGCAGCGTTGGGTCCAGGGTGGCCGGGGAGCTGTTTTTT

J gene: TRBJ1-6
D gene: -
clone size: -
V gene: TRBV6-1
CDR3 protein: CASRTAYNSPLHF
CDR3 DNA: TGTGCCAGCCGGACAGCGTATAATTCACCCCTCCACTTT

J gene: TRBJ1-1
D gene: TRBD1
clone size: few
V gene: TRBV6-6
CDR3 protein: CASSGIGGGGNTEAFF
CDR3 DNA: TGTGCCAGCAGTGGAATAGGGGGCGGCGGGAACACTGAAGCTTTCTTT

J gene: TRBJ2-3
D gene: -
clone size: many
V gene: TRBV18
CDR3 protein: CASSSQVVTSTDTQYF
CDR3 DNA: TGTGCCAGCTCATCCCAGGTGGTAACTAGCACAGATACGCAGTATTTT

J gene: TRBJ2-7
D gene: -
clone size: -
V gene: TRBV7-6
CDR3 protein: CASSLGAPDEQYF
CDR3 DNA: TGTGCCAGCAGCTTAGGCGCCCCGGACGAGCAGTACTTC

J gene: TRBJ2-1
D gene: -
clone size: few
V gene: TRBV6-2/TRBV6-3
CDR3 protein: CASRESGLRYNEQFF
CDR3 DNA: TGTGCCAGCAGGGAGAGCGGCTTACGATACAATGAGCAGTTCTTC

J gene: TRBJ2-2
D gene: TRBD2
clone size: -
V gene: TRBV19
CDR3 protein: CASTSAGLAGGMNTGELFF
CDR3 DNA: TGTGCCAGTACCTCCGCCGGACTAGCGGGGGGGATGAACACCGGGGAGCTGTTTTTT

J gene: TRBJ1-1
D gene: -
clone size: -
V gene: TRBV3-1
CDR3 protein: CASSQVPGDTEAFF
CDR3 DNA: TGTGCCAGCAGCCAAGTTCCGGGGGACACTGAAGCTTTCTTT

J gene: TRBJ1-4
D gene: TRBD1
clone size: few
V gene: TRBV29-1
CDR3 protein: CSVARDRGEKLFF
CDR3 DNA: TGCAGCGTTGCCAGGGACAGGGGTGAAAAACTGTTTTTT

J gene: TRBJ2-2
D gene: -
clone size: many
V gene: TRBV12-3/TRBV12-4
CDR3 protein: CASTRGGAGELFF
CDR3 DNA: TGTGCCAGCACCCGCGGGGGCGCCGGGGAGCTGTTTTTT

J gene: TRBJ1-5
D gene: -
clone size: -
V gene: TRBV2
CDR3 protein: CASSALGNNQPQHF
CDR3 DNA: TGTGCCAGCAGTGCATTAGGGAACAATCAGCCCCAGCATTTT

J gene: TRBJ1-2
D gene: TRBD1
clone size: many
V gene: TRBV7-2
CDR3 protein: CASSSQTGTGFGYTF
CDR3 DNA: TGTGCCAGCAGCTCCCAAACAGGGACAGGGTTTGGCTACACCTTC

J gene: TRBJ2-7
D gene: TRBD1
clone size: many
V gene: TRBV6-8
CDR3 protein: CASRDRRGEQYF
CDR3 DNA: TGTGCCAGCAGGGACAGGCGAGGCGAGCAGTACTTC

J gene: TRBJ2-3
D gene: -
clone size: many
V gene: TRBV6-5
CDR3 protein: CASNEAGGTDTQYF
CDR3 DNA: TGTGCCAGCAACGAGGCAGGGGGCACAGATACGCAGTATTTT

J gene: TRBJ1-5
D gene: -
clone size: -
V gene: TRBV28
CDR3 protein: CASSSWPRGGSNQPQHF
CDR3 DNA: TGTGCCAGCAGTTCCTGGCCGCGAGGAGGGAGCAATCAGCCCCAGCATTTT

J gene: TRBJ2-6
D gene: TRBD1
clone size: many
V gene: TRBV19
CDR3 protein: CASKPVGQGSGANVLTF
CDR3 DNA: TGTGCCAGTAAGCCTGTAGGACAGGGCTCTGGGGCCAACGTCCTGACTTTC

J gene: TRBJ2-1
D gene: TRBD1
clone size: many
V gene: TRBV7-2
CDR3 protein: CASSGTGSGQFF
CDR3 DNA: TGTGCCAGCAGCGGGACAGGATCGGGTCAGTTCTTC